The next 19 T cell receptor beta chains were all read from a single sample in a study of radiation and T cells in renal cell carcinoma. Stated time point: blood 4 weeks post-SBRT, at nephrectomy. The treatment is: 15 Gy SBRT to primary tumor, nephrectomy 4 weeks later. Clones were sequenced by immunoSEQ multiplex PCR, and TCRdb holds only the in-frame ones, with some missing. The sample lists 50,000 to 65,000 clones, over 65% occurring once. Specimen: blood, collected from a patient whose treatment included radiotherapy and nephrectomy. Receptors were obtained from a man between 60 and 70 years old with renal cell carcinoma.

CDR3 protein: CASSPRGGDSYEQYF. In DNA form, the CDR3 reads TGTGCCAGCTCACCTCGGGGAGGGGACTCCTACGAGCAGTACTTC. The chain carries TRBV18 and TRBJ2-7; 7 bases agree with TRBD2. The CDR3 sequence is 15 residues long. The ends lost 3 bases at V and 0 bases at J; junction bases unmatched: 5. CDR1 is KGHSH and CDR2 is LQKENI in the germline V gene.

V and J are TRBV5-1 and TRBJ1-2, with unresolved D. V gave up 4 bases and J gave up 6 bases, with 13 bases separating them. This CDR3 region has 13 residues. The V gene's germline CDR1 is SGHRS and CDR2 YFSETQ. The CDR3 sequence is CASSPRWGDGYTF. Here the CDR3 DNA reads TGCGCCAGCAGCCCACGTTGGGGAGATGGCTACACCTTC.

This clone ranks as medium-sized (0.01 to 0.1%). The chain couples TRBV7-8 to TRBJ1-4, with 7 bases lining up with TRBD1. Germline V gene sequence: CDR1 SGHVS, CDR2 FQNEAQ. The CDR3 runs 13 residues. Trimming took 5 bases from V and 8 from J; bases not matched to a gene: 5. CDR3: CASSLGQSEKLFF. The CDR3 DNA reads as TGTGCCAGCAGCCTGGGACAGTCAGAAAAACTGTTTTTT.

This chain uses TRBV15 with TRBJ2-1; 9 bases fit TRBD2. The V gene end was trimmed by 0 bases and the J gene end by 9 bases; junction bases not matched to a gene: 12. CDR3 length: 17 amino acids. The germline V gene encodes CDR1 LNHNV and CDR2 YYDKDF (reference sequence). The DNA of the CDR3 is TGTGCCACCAGCAGAGATAGGGTTGCGGGGGGGCGTAGTGAGCAGTTCTTC. This codes for CATSRDRVAGGRSEQFF.

The chain combines TRBV29-1 with TRBJ2-3; D not certain. V was clipped by 4 bases and J by 0 bases, with 14 bases between them. CDR1 is SQVTM, CDR2 ANQGSEA, per germline. The CDR3 runs to 15 residues. CDR3 in amino acids: CSVGPTATSTDTQYF. DNA of the CDR3: TGCAGCGTTGGCCCGACTGCTACTAGCACAGATACGCAGTATTTT.

The chain uses TRBV5-1 and TRBJ2-7; no definite D call. There are 13 residues in the CDR3. Trimming stripped 0 bases from V and 5 bases from J, with 9 bases between. The germline V gene has CDR1 SGHRS and CDR2 YFSETQ. CDR3 amino acids: CASSLGEGHEQYV. The DNA for the CDR3 is TGCGCCAGCAGCTTGGGGGAAGGCCACGAGCAGTACGTC.

The chain has TRBV11-2 and TRBJ1-1; D gene unclear. CDR3 length: 14 residues. Trimming left V 3 bases short and J 0 bases short, with 8 bases between. Germline CDR1 reads SGHAT; CDR2 reads FQNNGV. The CDR3 loop is CASSLNGMNTEAFF. The CDR3 DNA is TGTGCCAGCAGCTTGAACGGGATGAACACTGAAGCTTTCTTT.

V is TRBV25-1 and J is TRBJ2-5, with 10 positions matching TRBD1. Germline CDR1 reads MGHDK; CDR2 reads SYGVNS. Trimming cost V 9 bases and J 5 bases; bases outside gene matches: 9. The CDR3 sequence is 14 residues long. The CDR3 nucleotides are TGTGCCAGTGAAGACAGGGGGCCCTCTGAGACCCAGTACTTC. Residues: CASEDRGPSETQYF.

The V call is TRBV9, the J call TRBJ2-3, with no clear D. CDR3 length equals 14 residues. V was cut by 3 bases and J by 5 bases, with 13 bases left in between. The germline V gene has CDR1 SGDLS and CDR2 YYNGEE. CDR3 sequence reads: CASSGKAWEDTQYF. In DNA form, the CDR3 reads TGTGCCAGCAGCGGCAAGGCATGGGAAGATACGCAGTATTTT.

The chain links TRBV2 to TRBJ2-2; TRBD1 is a possible D gene (6 bases). V shed 5 bases and J shed 5 bases, with 12 bases lying between them. Germline V gene data show CDR1 as SNHLY and CDR2 as FYNNEI. The CDR3 consists of 14 residues. The CDR3 loop reads CASSLDSRTGELFF. CDR3 sequence (DNA): TGTGCCAGCAGTCTGGACAGCCGGACCGGGGAGCTGTTTTTT.

The gene calls are TRBV19 and TRBJ1-4; D uncertain. In germline, CDR1 is LNHDA, CDR2 SQIVND (reference sequence). The V and J ends lost 7 bases and 5 bases respectively, with 17 bases between them. The CDR3 loop spans 15 amino acids. CDR3 bases: TGTGCCAGTATCCCCACTCCTAAGGCGAATGAAAAACTGTTTTTT. Translation: CASIPTPKANEKLFF. The full variable domain, completed using reference TRBV19 and TRBJ1-4, is DGGITQSPKYLFRKEGQNVTLSCEQNLNHDAMYWYRQDPGQGLRLIYYSQIVNDFQKGDIAEGYSVSREKKESFPLTVTSAQKNPTAFYLCASIPTPKANEKLFFGSGTQLSVL.

The gene calls are TRBV5-1 and TRBJ2-2; D is ambiguous. The V end was cut by 0 bases, the J end by 6 bases, with 12 bases between. Germline V gene lookup returns CDR1 SGHRS and CDR2 YFSETQ. The CDR3 contains 15 residues. CDR3 nucleotide sequence: TGCGCCAGCAGCTTGGGGTACCCCATCGCCGGGGAGCTGTTTTTT. This encodes CASSLGYPIAGELFF.

V gene TRBV5-1 combines with J gene TRBJ1-1, with no clear D. CDR1 and CDR2 from the germline V gene are SGHRS and YFSETQ. The CDR3 has 12 amino acids. V dropped 4 bases and J dropped 6 bases, with 10 bases sitting between them. CDR3 in DNA: TGCGCCAGCAGCCCCGGCGCCTCTGAAGCTTTCTTT. As protein: CASSPGASEAFF.

The chain uses TRBV21-1 and TRBJ1-6. TRBV21-1 is a pseudogene. The CDR3 totals 18 residues. The CDR3 here is CARHSISDTQRKYSPLHF. The CDR3 coding sequence is TGTGCCAGACATTCCATATCTGACACCCAGCGGAAATATTCACCCCTCCACTTT.

This clone was seen just once. The chain's CDR3 is CASSVAAGTIEQYF. CDR3 nucleotides: TGTGCCAGCAGCGTCGCCGCCGGGACTATCGAGCAGTACTTC. V usage is TRBV9 and J usage is TRBJ2-7; 7 bases are shared with TRBD2. V gave up 2 bases and J gave up 6 bases; unmatched junction bases: 8. The germline V gene has CDR1 SGDLS and CDR2 YYNGEE. The CDR3 runs 14 residues.

The chain has TRBV11-2 and TRBJ1-1; D is ambiguous. V lost 5 bases, J lost 5 bases, and 12 bases lay in between. The CDR3 has 13 amino acids. CDR1 and CDR2 (germline): SGHAT, FQNNGV. The CDR3 sequence: CASSKGRSTEAFF. CDR3 sequence (DNA): TGTGCCAGCAGCAAGGGCCGATCTACTGAAGCTTTCTTT.

The chain has TRBV19 and TRBJ2-7; 11 bases fit TRBD2. This CDR3 comprises 14 residues. Looked up from germline, CDR1 is LNHDA and CDR2 is SQIVND (reference sequence). V gave up 6 bases and J gave up 3 bases; unmatched junction bases: 4. The CDR3 spells CASRTTSGSYEQYV. The DNA for the CDR3 is TGTGCCAGTAGGACTACTAGCGGGAGCTACGAGCAGTACGTC.

In this sample, this clone turned up once. CDR3 sequence (DNA): TGTGCCAGCAGTGAAAGAGCCGAATCCCGGACCGGGGAGCTGTTTTTT. Its translation is CASSERAESRTGELFF. The chain employs TRBV6-1 and TRBJ2-2; D remains ambiguous. The germline CDR1 and CDR2 sequences are MNHNS and SASEGT. This CDR3 is built from 16 residues. Trimming stripped 2 bases from V and 5 bases from J, with 15 bases between.

The V and J genes are TRBV9 and TRBJ2-7; either TRBD1 or TRBD2 may supply D (5 bases each). This CDR3 contains 14 residues. Trimming took 4 bases from V and 3 from J, leaving 14 bases between them. Germline CDR1 reads SGDLS; CDR2 reads YYNGEE. This CDR3 is CASSPRDADYEQYF. The CDR3 region has the DNA TGTGCCAGCAGCCCCCGGGACGCGGACTACGAGCAGTACTTC.